This TCR beta chain emerged from a study of post-analysis software for immune sequencing data. The overall study: Some patients lacked subtype; others had relapsing-remitting, secondary progressive or progressive-relapsing disease.

CDR1 is ENHRY and CDR2 is SYGVKD in the germline V gene. Losses at the gene ends were 6 bases for V and 2 bases for J; bases not matched to a gene: 11. CDR3 length equals 16 residues. On this clonotype: Its target is unknown.

Study results and caveats: Same-batch samples co-clustered strongly by F measure. In patients, five or six TRBV segments were more frequent than in controls, with TRBV5-6, TRBV5-1 and TRBV20-1 among them. Multiple sclerosis patients had significantly lower normalized Chao1 diversity than controls.

Researchers reported that TCR beta cDNA libraries carried unique molecular identifiers. TCRdb analysed the PCR reads with MiXCR anew, one entry per CDR3 protein. The sample lists roughly 600,000 distinct CDR3 sequences, around 40% occurring once. The chain employs TRBV10-3 and TRBJ2-5; TRBD2 matches at 8 bases. The sequence was collected from a girl aged 10 to 17 with multiple sclerosis. Sequencing was done on a sample of blood. The CDR3: CAISGPRGGLQETQYF. CDR3 DNA sequence: TGTGCCATCAGCGGGCCACGCGGGGGGTTACAAGAGACCCAGTACTTC.